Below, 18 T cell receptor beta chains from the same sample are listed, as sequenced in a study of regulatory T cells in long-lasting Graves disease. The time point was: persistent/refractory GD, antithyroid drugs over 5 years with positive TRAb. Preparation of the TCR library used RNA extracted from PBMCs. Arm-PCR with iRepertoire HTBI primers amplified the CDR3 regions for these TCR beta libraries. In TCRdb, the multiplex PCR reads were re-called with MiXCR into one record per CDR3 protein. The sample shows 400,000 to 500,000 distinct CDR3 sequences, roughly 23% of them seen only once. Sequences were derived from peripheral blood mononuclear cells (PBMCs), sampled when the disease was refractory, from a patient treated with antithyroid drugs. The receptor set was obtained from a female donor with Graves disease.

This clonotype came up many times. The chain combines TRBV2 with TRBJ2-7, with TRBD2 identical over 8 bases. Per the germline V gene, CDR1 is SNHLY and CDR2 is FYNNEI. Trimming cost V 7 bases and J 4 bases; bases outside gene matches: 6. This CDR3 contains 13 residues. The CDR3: CASTWTSRYEQYF. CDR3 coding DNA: TGTGCCAGCACCTGGACTAGCAGATACGAGCAGTACTTC.

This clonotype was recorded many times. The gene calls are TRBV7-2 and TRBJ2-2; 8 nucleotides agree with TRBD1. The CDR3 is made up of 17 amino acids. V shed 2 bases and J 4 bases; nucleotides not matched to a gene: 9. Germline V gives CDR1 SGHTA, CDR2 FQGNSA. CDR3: CASSLTEGQGFTGELFF. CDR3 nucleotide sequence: TGTGCCAGCAGCTTAACTGAAGGACAGGGCTTCACCGGGGAGCTGTTTTTT.

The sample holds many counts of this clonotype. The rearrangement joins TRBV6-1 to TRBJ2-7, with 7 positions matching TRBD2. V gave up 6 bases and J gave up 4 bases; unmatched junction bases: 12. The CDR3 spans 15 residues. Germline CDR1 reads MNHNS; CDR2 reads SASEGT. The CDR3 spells CASSLVGGSGYEQYF. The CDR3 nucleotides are TGTGCCAGCAGCCTTGTCGGCGGGAGCGGTTACGAGCAGTACTTC.

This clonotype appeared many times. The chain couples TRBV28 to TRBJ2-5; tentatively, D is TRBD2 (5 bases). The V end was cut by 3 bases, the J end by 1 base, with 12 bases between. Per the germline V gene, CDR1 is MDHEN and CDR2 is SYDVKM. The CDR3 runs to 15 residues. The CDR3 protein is CASSFNSLAQETQYF. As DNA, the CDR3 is TGTGCCAGCAGTTTTAACAGTCTAGCCCAAGAGACCCAGTACTTC.

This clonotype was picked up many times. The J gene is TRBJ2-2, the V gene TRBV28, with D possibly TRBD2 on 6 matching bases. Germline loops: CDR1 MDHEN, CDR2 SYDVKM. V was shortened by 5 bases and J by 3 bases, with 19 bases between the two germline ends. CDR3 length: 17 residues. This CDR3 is CASSPPRGREHTGELFF. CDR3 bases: TGTGCCAGCAGTCCCCCCCGGGGGAGAGAACACACCGGGGAGCTGTTTTTT.

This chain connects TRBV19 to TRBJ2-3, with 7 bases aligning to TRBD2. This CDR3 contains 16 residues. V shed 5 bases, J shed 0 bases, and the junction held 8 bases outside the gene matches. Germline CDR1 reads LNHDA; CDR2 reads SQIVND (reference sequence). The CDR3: CASSSRAGLSTDTQYF. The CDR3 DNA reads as TGTGCCAGTAGTTCGAGAGCGGGACTTAGCACAGATACGCAGTATTTT.

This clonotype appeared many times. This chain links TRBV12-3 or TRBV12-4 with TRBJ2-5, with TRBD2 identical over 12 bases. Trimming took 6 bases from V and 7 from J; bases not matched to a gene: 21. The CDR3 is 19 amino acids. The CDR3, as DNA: TGTGCCAGCAGCCCGGGACTAGCGGGTAGCAGGTCCCACGGTGGGACCCAGTACTTC. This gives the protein CASSPGLAGSRSHGGTQYF.

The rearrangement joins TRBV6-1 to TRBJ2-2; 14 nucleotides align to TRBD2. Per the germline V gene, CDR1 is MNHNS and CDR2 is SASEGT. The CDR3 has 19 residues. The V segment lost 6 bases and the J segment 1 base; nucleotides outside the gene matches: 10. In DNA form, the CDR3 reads TGTGCCAGCAGATCATTGGGACTAGCGGGAGCCCTGAACACCGGGGAGCTGTTTTTT. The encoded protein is CASRSLGLAGALNTGELFF.

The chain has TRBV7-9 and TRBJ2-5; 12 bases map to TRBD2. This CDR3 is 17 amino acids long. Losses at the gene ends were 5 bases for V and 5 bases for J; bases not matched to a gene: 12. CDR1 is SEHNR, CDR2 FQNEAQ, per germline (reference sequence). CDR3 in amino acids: CASSPGLAGGPAETQYF. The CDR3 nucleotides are TGTGCCAGCAGCCCCGGGCTAGCGGGAGGGCCCGCCGAGACCCAGTACTTC.

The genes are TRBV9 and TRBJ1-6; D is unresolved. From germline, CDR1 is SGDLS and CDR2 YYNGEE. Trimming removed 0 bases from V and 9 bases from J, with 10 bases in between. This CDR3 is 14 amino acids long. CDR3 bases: TGTGCCAGCAGCGTAGTAGAAGTGGGTTCACCCCTCCACTTT. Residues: CASSVVEVGSPLHF.

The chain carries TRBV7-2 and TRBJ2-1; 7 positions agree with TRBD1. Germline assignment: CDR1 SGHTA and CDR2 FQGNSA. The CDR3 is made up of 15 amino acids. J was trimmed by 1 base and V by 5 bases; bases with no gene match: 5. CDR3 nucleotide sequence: TGTGCCAGCAGCCCTCAACAGGGGTCCTACAATGAGCAGTTCTTC. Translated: CASSPQQGSYNEQFF.

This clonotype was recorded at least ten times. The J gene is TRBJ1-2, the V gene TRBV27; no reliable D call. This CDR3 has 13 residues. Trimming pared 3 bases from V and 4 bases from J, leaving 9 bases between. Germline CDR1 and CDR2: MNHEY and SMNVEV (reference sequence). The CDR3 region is CASSFGPFYGYTF. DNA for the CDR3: TGTGCCAGCAGTTTTGGACCTTTCTATGGCTACACCTTC.

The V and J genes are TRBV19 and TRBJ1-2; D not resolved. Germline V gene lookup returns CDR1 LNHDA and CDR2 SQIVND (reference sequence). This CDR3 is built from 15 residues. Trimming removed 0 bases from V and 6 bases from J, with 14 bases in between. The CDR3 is CASSIEGTWMHGYTF. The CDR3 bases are TGTGCCAGTAGTATAGAGGGAACCTGGATGCATGGCTACACCTTC. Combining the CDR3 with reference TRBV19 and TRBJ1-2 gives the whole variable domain DGGITQSPKYLFRKEGQNVTLSCEQNLNHDAMYWYRQDPGQGLRLIYYSQIVNDFQKGDIAEGYSVSREKKESFPLTVTSAQKNPTAFYLCASSIEGTWMHGYTFGSGTRLTVV.

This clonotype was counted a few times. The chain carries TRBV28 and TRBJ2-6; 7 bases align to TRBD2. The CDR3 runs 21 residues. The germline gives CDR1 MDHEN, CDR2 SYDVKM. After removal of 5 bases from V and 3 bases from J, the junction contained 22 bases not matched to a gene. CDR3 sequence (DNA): TGTGCCAGCAGTCTAAATATGGCCCCTAGCGGCCCTGCGGTTGGGGCCAACGTCCTGACTTTC. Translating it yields CASSLNMAPSGPAVGANVLTF.

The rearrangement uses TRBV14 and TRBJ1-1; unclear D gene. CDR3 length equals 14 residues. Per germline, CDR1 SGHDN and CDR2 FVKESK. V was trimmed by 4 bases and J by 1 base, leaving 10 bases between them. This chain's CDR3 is CASSPRRQNTEAFF. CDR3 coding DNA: TGTGCCAGCAGCCCCCGGCGACAGAACACTGAAGCTTTCTTT.

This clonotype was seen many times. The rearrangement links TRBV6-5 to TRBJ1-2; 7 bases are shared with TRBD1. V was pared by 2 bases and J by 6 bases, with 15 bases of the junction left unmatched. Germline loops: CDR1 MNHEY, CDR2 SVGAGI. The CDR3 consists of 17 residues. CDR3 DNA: TGTGCCAGCAGTTACACCAGTCGGGGAGGGGGCGAAGATGGCTACACCTTC. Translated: CASSYTSRGGGEDGYTF.

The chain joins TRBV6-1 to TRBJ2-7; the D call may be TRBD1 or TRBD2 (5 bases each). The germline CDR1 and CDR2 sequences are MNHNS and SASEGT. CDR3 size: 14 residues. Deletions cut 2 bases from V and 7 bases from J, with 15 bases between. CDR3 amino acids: CASSEIAGPGEQYF. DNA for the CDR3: TGTGCCAGCAGTGAAATAGCAGGGCCGGGGGAGCAGTACTTC.

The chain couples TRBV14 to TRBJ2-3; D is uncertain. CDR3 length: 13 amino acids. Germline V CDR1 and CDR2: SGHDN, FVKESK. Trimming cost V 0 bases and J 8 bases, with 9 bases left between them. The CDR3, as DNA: TGTGCCAGCAGCCAAGATTGGTTTGGTACGCAGTATTTT. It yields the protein CASSQDWFGTQYF.